What follows are 20 T cell receptor beta chains derived from one specimen sequenced in a study of T cell responses to AZD1222 COVID-19 vaccine. Some clones are missing from TCRdb's copy, which holds only in-frame ones; the method was immunoSEQ multiplex PCR. The profile covers about 90,000 clones, with just over 85% appearing a single time and 10% taken by the ten largest. This material consisted of peripheral blood, taken on day 0 of MenACWY control vaccination. The receptors derive from an adult in good health.

V and J are TRBV11-1 and TRBJ1-2, with a possible D match to TRBD1 (5 bases). Germline loops: CDR1 SGHAT, CDR2 FQDESV (reference sequence). Trimming removed 0 bases from V and 7 bases from J, with 12 bases in between. The CDR3 has 14 amino acids. The CDR3 loop is CASSLAEGETGYTF. The DNA of the CDR3 is TGTGCCAGCAGCTTAGCGGAAGGGGAGACTGGCTACACCTTC.

The chain uses TRBV6-6 and TRBJ1-1; D is possibly TRBD1 (5 bases). V gave up 4 bases and J gave up 4 bases, with 10 bases separating them. Germline lookup yields CDR1 MNHNY and CDR2 SVGAGI (reference sequence). The length of the CDR3 is 13 residues. The CDR3 is CASSSHQGTEAFF. CDR3 bases: TGTGCCAGCAGTTCCCACCAGGGCACTGAAGCTTTCTTT.

The chain joins TRBV2 to TRBJ1-1; D is unresolved. The germline gives CDR1 SNHLY, CDR2 FYNNEI. There are 12 residues in the CDR3. V lost 5 bases and J 1 base, leaving 5 bases between the germline ends. The CDR3, as DNA: TGTGCCAGCAGTAAAACGAACACTGAAGCTTTCTTT. It codes for CASSKTNTEAFF.

The gene calls are TRBV5-6 and TRBJ1-2; TRBD1 is a possible D gene (6 bases). The CDR3 is 14 residues long. Trimming removed 6 bases from V and 3 bases from J, with 15 bases in between. CDR1 is SGHDT and CDR2 is YYEEEE in the germline V gene. Here the CDR3 DNA reads TGTGCCAGCATCAGGACGGGGGGCGACTATGGCTACACCTTC. Amino acids: CASIRTGGDYGYTF.

The genes are TRBV25-1 and TRBJ1-6, with 10 bases lining up with TRBD1. With V trimmed by 3 bases and J by 10 bases, 15 bases remained unmatched. This CDR3 is built from 18 residues. The germline CDR1 and CDR2 sequences are MGHDK and SYGVNS. This chain's CDR3 is CASSEPDRGRDWGSPLHF. DNA of the CDR3: TGTGCCAGCAGTGAGCCCGACAGGGGGCGGGACTGGGGATCACCCCTCCACTTT.

The rearrangement joins TRBV28 to TRBJ1-2; TRBD1 agrees at 9 bases. The V gene's germline CDR1 is MDHEN and CDR2 SYDVKM. The junction had 7 bases not matched to a gene; V was cut back by 7 bases and J by 1 base. CDR3 size: 15 residues. CDR3 in DNA: TGTGCCAGCAACTCCGGGACAGGGTTTAACTATGGCTACACCTTC. Its translation: CASNSGTGFNYGYTF.

V gene TRBV5-5 combines with J gene TRBJ1-1; no clear D. V was clipped by 4 bases and J by 1 base, with 20 bases between them. CDR3 length: 17 residues. Germline V gives CDR1 SGHKS, CDR2 YYEKEE (reference sequence). The CDR3 protein is CASSPGLWGEGNTEAFF. The CDR3, as DNA: TGTGCCAGCAGCCCAGGTCTCTGGGGAGAGGGGAACACTGAAGCTTTCTTT.

The V and J genes are TRBV5-1 and TRBJ2-1; 7 bases fit TRBD2. Germline V lookup: CDR1 SGHRS, CDR2 YFSETQ. This CDR3 is 15 amino acids long. V lost 1 base, J lost 3 bases, and 4 bases stayed unmatched. CDR3 residues: CASSLQRGDYNEQFF. The DNA of the CDR3 is TGCGCCAGCAGCTTGCAGCGGGGAGACTACAATGAGCAGTTCTTC.

V and J are TRBV19 and TRBJ2-1, with TRBD2 identical over 11 bases. The V gene's germline CDR1 is LNHDA and CDR2 SQIVND (reference sequence). V was pared by 7 bases and J by 8 bases, with 10 bases of the junction left unmatched. The CDR3 loop spans 15 amino acids. CDR3: CASIDSGGAGYEQFF. In nucleotides, the CDR3 is TGTGCCAGTATTGATAGCGGGGGGGCCGGGTATGAGCAGTTCTTC.

The CDR3 coding sequence is TGCGCCAGCAGCTACAACAATGAGCAGTTCTTC. Encoded protein: CASSYNNEQFF. The rearrangement joins TRBV5-1 to TRBJ2-1, with D unresolved. Germline loops: CDR1 SGHRS, CDR2 YFSETQ. The CDR3 consists of 11 residues. Deletions cut 3 bases from V and 5 bases from J, with 3 bases between.

Of note for this clone: The same CDR3 is also encoded by other DNA sequences in this sample. The chain has TRBV18 and TRBJ1-1; D is unclear. The CDR3 runs 13 residues. Germline CDR1 and CDR2: KGHSH and LQKENI. V was cut by 2 bases and J by 4 bases, with 8 bases left in between. CDR3: CASSPGVGTEAFF. The CDR3, as DNA: TGTGCCAGCTCACCAGGAGTAGGCACTGAAGCTTTCTTT.

This sequence joins TRBV5-8 and TRBJ2-7; 8 bases align to TRBD1. CDR3 length equals 16 residues. The V segment lost 2 bases and the J segment 3 bases; nucleotides outside the gene matches: 10. The germline V gene encodes CDR1 SGHTS and CDR2 YDEGEE. CDR3 region: CASSFFSGQGLYEQYF. CDR3 nucleotides: TGTGCCAGCAGCTTCTTTTCAGGACAGGGACTCTACGAGCAGTACTTC.

This chain uses TRBV2 with TRBJ1-2; a weak D match, TRBD1 (6 bases). V dropped 0 bases and J dropped 4 bases, with 18 bases sitting between them. The CDR3 length is 17 residues. From germline, CDR1 is SNHLY and CDR2 FYNNEI. For the CDR3, the DNA is TGTGCCAGCAGTGAAGCGCTTGGCGGGGGGCCGGGCTATGGCTACACCTTC. Encoded protein: CASSEALGGGPGYGYTF.

This clone has a single count. The chain carries TRBV7-8 and TRBJ2-6; 7 nucleotides line up with TRBD1. Per the germline V gene, CDR1 is SGHVS and CDR2 is FQNEAQ. V dropped 0 bases and J dropped 3; count of bases not matched to a gene: 8. The length of the CDR3 is 18 residues. For the CDR3, the DNA is TGTGCCAGCAGCTTAGCGGGCAGGGGGATGTATGGGGCCAACGTCCTGACTTTC. It yields the protein CASSLAGRGMYGANVLTF.

The gene calls are TRBV28 and TRBJ1-2, with 7 bases matching TRBD1. Germline values: CDR1 MDHEN, CDR2 SYDVKM. With 5 bases clipped from V and 4 bases from J, the junction kept 7 bases outside the gene matches. This CDR3 contains 14 residues. Here the CDR3 reads CASSTTGYGYGYTF. In DNA, the CDR3 is TGTGCCAGCAGTACGACAGGGTATGGCTATGGCTACACCTTC.

Of note for this clone: Given a much more abundant clone one base away, this may be a read error. Additional DNA sequences in this sample encode the identical CDR3. The genes are TRBV12-3 or TRBV12-4 and TRBJ1-1; D call uncertain. V was shortened by 1 base and J by 4 bases, with 4 bases between the two germline ends. This CDR3 has 12 amino acids. CDR3 residues: CASSLGSTEAFF. CDR3 bases: TGTGCCAGCAGTTTAGGGTCCACTGAAGCTTTCTTT.

The chain carries TRBV25-1 and TRBJ2-1; TRBD2 might be the D (5 bases). Trimming shortened V by 3 bases and J by 7 bases, and 19 bases separated the two germline ends. The CDR3 has 16 amino acids. Germline CDR1 MGHDK, CDR2 SYGVNS. The CDR3 here is CASSDSTGVWGNEQFF. The CDR3 DNA reads as TGTGCCAGCAGTGATTCCACCGGGGTATGGGGTAATGAGCAGTTCTTC.

V gene TRBV4-3 combines with J gene TRBJ1-2; weak D call: TRBD1 (5 bases). Trimming left V 0 bases short and J 6 bases short, with 20 bases between. The length of the CDR3 is 17 residues. Germline loops: CDR1 LGHNA, CDR2 YSLEER. The CDR3 DNA reads as TGCGCCAGCAGCCAAGATACGGCAGTTCGGGGGAAACATGGCTACACCTTC. The encoded protein is CASSQDTAVRGKHGYTF.

This clone was seen ten or more times. This CDR3 is also generated by other DNA sequences in the sample. The rearrangement uses TRBV9 and TRBJ2-5; D is unclear. The germline gives CDR1 SGDLS, CDR2 YYNGEE. This CDR3 is 13 amino acids long. Deletions cut 0 bases from V and 3 bases from J, with 6 bases between. CDR3 nucleotides: TGTGCCAGCAGCGTAGCTAGAGAAGAGACCCAGTACTTC. Translated, it gives CASSVAREETQYF.

This sequence joins TRBV7-9 and TRBJ1-1; D perhaps matches TRBD1 (5 bases). This CDR3 region has 15 residues. Germline V gene data show CDR1 as SEHNR and CDR2 as FQNEAQ (reference sequence). The V and J ends lost 4 bases and 3 bases respectively, with 15 bases between them. The CDR3 DNA reads TGTGCCAGCAGCTCGGACACAAAAAGGGACACTGAAGCTTTCTTT. It is translated as CASSSDTKRDTEAFF.